The clone carrying this TCR beta chain occurred a few times. Using its own MiXCR run on the RACE reads, TCRdb lists one record per CDR3 protein. Of about 380,000 distinct CDR3 sequences listed, about 6% are singletons. This CDR3 comprises 14 residues. The germline V gene has CDR1 SGHTA and CDR2 FQGNSA. V was trimmed by 1 base and J by 4 bases, leaving 8 bases between them. The data derive from a study of human T cells and chemical hapten exposure. The time point is: patch test 2, 6 weeks after DPC sensitization. Treatment described: therapeutic diphenylcyclopropenone sensitization with weekly scalp DPC.

This clonotype originated in a woman between 18 and 29 years old with alopecia areata. Some clones in this sample may be carry-over from other donors' samples. The sequencing here drew on whole blood, taken in connection with sensitization to the hapten diphenylcyclopropenone (DPC). The rearrangement uses TRBV7-2 and TRBJ1-3; D is unclear. CDR3 sequence (DNA): TGTGCCAGCAGCTTAGGCTCCGGGGGAAACACCATATATTTT. Residues: CASSLGSGGNTIYF.